This T cell receptor (beta chain) was recorded in a study of T-cell memory formation after mild COVID-19. Study-wide points: Detection of some responders pre-infection suggested pre-existing cross-reactive memory T cells participated. Clones that contracted clustered mainly in CM and EM if CD4+ and in EMRA if CD8+.

Germline lookup yields CDR1 MDHEN and CDR2 SYDVKM. Trimming cost V 6 bases and J 9 bases, with 12 bases left between them. The CDR3 extends over 12 amino acids. Details on this clonotype: Its antigen remains unidentified.

Via MiXCR, TCRdb re-called the 5' RACE reads, giving one row per CDR3 protein. In the table there are roughly 250,000 distinct CDR3 sequences, 16% of which are singletons. The source is a man younger than 30 who had mild COVID-19 (a few samples of this study predate the infection). Cell type and time point are not known. What was sequenced was PBMCs or a T cell subset sorted from them (not recorded which). The V and J genes are TRBV28 and TRBJ1-5; D is unresolved. The CDR3 sequence: CASRAFPGPQHF. CDR3 nucleotide sequence: TGTGCCAGCAGAGCTTTCCCGGGGCCCCAGCATTTT.